This entry concerns a single TCR beta chain. Clones were sequenced by immunoSEQ multiplex PCR, and TCRdb holds only the in-frame ones, with some missing. The table lists more than 250,000 clones, around 85% of them singletons. The entry originates in a study of blood T cell repertoires in COVID-19. The CDR3 has 12 amino acids. The ends were cut back, 3 bases at V and 8 bases at J, with 7 bases in the middle. The germline gives CDR1 LGHDT, CDR2 YNNKEL (reference sequence). What was sequenced was peripheral blood. The chain employs TRBV3-1 (or the pseudogene TRBV3-2) and TRBJ2-2, with unresolved D. The receptor's source is a man aged 50 or older with active or convalescent COVID-19. CDR3 sequence: CASSQAVGELFF. The CDR3 DNA follows: TGTGCCAGCAGCCAGGCAGTTGGGGAGCTGTTTTTT.